The rows below give T cell receptor beta chains drawn from one sample of a study of blood T cell repertoires in COVID-19. Method: immunoSEQ multiplex PCR; TCRdb's copy keeps in-frame clones and lacks some. The table shows approximately 180,000 clones, with 85% to 90% occurring only once. Sample: PBMCs or T cells enriched from blood (not recorded which). The receptor set was obtained from a woman aged 40 to 55 with acute COVID-19. The CDR3 runs from the conserved cysteine through the conserved F or W. D genes are given only for firm matches. The size of a clone is reported for some rows only, either as once, few or many, or as a class for expanded clones.

CDR3 protein: CASSLEIGGEFAGYEQYF; CDR3 DNA: TGTGCCAGCAGCTTAGAGATCGGCGGGGAGTTTGCGGGCTACGAGCAGTACTTC; D gene: .; V gene: TRBV7-2; clone size: .; J gene: TRBJ2-7
CDR3 protein: CASSPQLATIVNNEQFF; CDR3 DNA: TGTGCCAGCAGCCCTCAACTAGCCACCATCGTTAACAATGAGCAGTTCTTC; D gene: .; V gene: TRBV9; clone size: .; J gene: TRBJ2-1
CDR3 protein: CASSLGNRRTVYEQYF; CDR3 DNA: TGCGCCAGCAGCTTGGGTAACAGGCGGACAGTTTACGAGCAGTACTTC; D gene: .; V gene: TRBV5-1; clone size: .; J gene: TRBJ2-7
CDR3 protein: CASSRGRAPYNEQFF; CDR3 DNA: TGTGCCAGTAGCCGCGGGAGGGCCCCATACAATGAGCAGTTCTTC; D gene: TRBD2; V gene: TRBV19; clone size: .; J gene: TRBJ2-1
CDR3 protein: CASSEWRVDEQFF; CDR3 DNA: TGTGCCAGCAGTGAGTGGAGGGTCGATGAGCAGTTCTTC; D gene: .; V gene: TRBV6-1; clone size: .; J gene: TRBJ2-1
CDR3 protein: CASSPDGTGYTEAFF; CDR3 DNA: TGTGCCAGCAGCCCAGACGGGACAGGCTACACTGAAGCTTTCTTT; D gene: TRBD1; V gene: TRBV7-6; clone size: .; J gene: TRBJ1-1
CDR3 protein: CASSMRSVSYEQYF; CDR3 DNA: TGTGCCAGTAGTATGCGGTCAGTCTCCTACGAGCAGTACTTC; D gene: .; V gene: TRBV19; clone size: once; J gene: TRBJ2-7
CDR3 protein: CASSVAGTQHSPLHF; CDR3 DNA: TGTGCCAGCAGCGTAGCTGGGACTCAGCATTCACCCCTCCACTTT; D gene: .; V gene: TRBV9; clone size: few; J gene: TRBJ1-6
CDR3 protein: CATSRAGTYGYTF; CDR3 DNA: TGTGCCACCAGCAGGGCCGGGACATATGGCTACACCTTC; D gene: .; V gene: TRBV15; clone size: .; J gene: TRBJ1-2
CDR3 protein: CATNHLDRGIGELFF; CDR3 DNA: TGTGCCACCAACCACTTGGACAGGGGAATCGGGGAGCTGTTTTTT; D gene: TRBD1; V gene: TRBV6-5; clone size: few; J gene: TRBJ2-2
CDR3 protein: CASSWTGQGAHGYTF; CDR3 DNA: TGTGCCAGCAGTTGGACGGGACAGGGGGCCCATGGCTACACCTTC; D gene: TRBD1; V gene: TRBV2; clone size: .; J gene: TRBJ1-2
CDR3 protein: CASSQRTGYEQYF; CDR3 DNA: TGCGCCAGCAGCCAACGGACAGGGTACGAGCAGTACTTC; D gene: TRBD1; V gene: TRBV4-3; clone size: once; J gene: TRBJ2-7
CDR3 protein: CASSLGGREHEQYF; CDR3 DNA: TGTGCCAGCAGCTTAGGGGGCAGGGAACACGAGCAGTACTTC; D gene: .; V gene: TRBV7-6; clone size: .; J gene: TRBJ2-7
CDR3 protein: CAISGRGGPQEKLFF; CDR3 DNA: TGTGCCATCAGTGGAAGGGGGGGGCCTCAGGAAAAACTGTTTTTT; D gene: .; V gene: TRBV10-3; clone size: .; J gene: TRBJ1-4
CDR3 protein: CASSIILGGNYGYTF; CDR3 DNA: TGTGCCAGTAGTATAATCCTCGGGGGTAACTATGGCTACACCTTC; D gene: .; V gene: TRBV19; clone size: .; J gene: TRBJ1-2
CDR3 protein: CASSWGAVNTGELFF; CDR3 DNA: TGTGCCAGCAGTTGGGGAGCGGTTAACACCGGGGAGCTGTTTTTT; D gene: .; V gene: TRBV27; clone size: .; J gene: TRBJ2-2
CDR3 protein: CASSLGRGELFF; CDR3 DNA: TGTGCCAGCAGTTTAGGGAGGGGTGAACTGTTTTTT; D gene: .; V gene: TRBV12-3/TRBV12-4; clone size: .; J gene: TRBJ1-4
CDR3 protein: CATSTSSYNSPLHF; CDR3 DNA: TGTGCCACCTCGACTAGCTCCTATAATTCACCCCTCCACTTT; D gene: .; V gene: TRBV19; clone size: once; J gene: TRBJ1-6
CDR3 protein: CASSYTTGTNYGYTF; CDR3 DNA: TGTGCCAGCAGCTACACGACAGGAACTAACTATGGCTACACCTTC; D gene: .; V gene: TRBV6-5; clone size: .; J gene: TRBJ1-2
CDR3 protein: CASTYTRLAGEQYF; CDR3 DNA: TGTGCCAGCACTTACACCCGACTAGCTGGGGAGCAGTACTTC; D gene: TRBD2; V gene: TRBV7-8; clone size: .; J gene: TRBJ2-7
CDR3 protein: CATDPGTDQQTF; CDR3 DNA: TGTGCCACCGACCCCGGGACAGACCAACAGACCTTC; D gene: TRBD1; V gene: TRBV19; clone size: few; J gene: TRBJ1-2
CDR3 protein: CASSYSRLAGGTQYF; CDR3 DNA: TGTGCCAGCAGTTACTCGAGGCTAGCGGGGGGGACGCAGTACTTC; D gene: TRBD2; V gene: TRBV6-5; clone size: .; J gene: TRBJ2-7
CDR3 protein: CSVVGGSYNEQFF; CDR3 DNA: TGCAGCGTTGTCGGGGGTTCCTACAATGAGCAGTTCTTC; D gene: .; V gene: TRBV29-1; clone size: .; J gene: TRBJ2-1
CDR3 protein: CAISPNRQGANNQPQHF; CDR3 DNA: TGTGCCATCAGTCCCAATAGACAGGGGGCGAACAATCAGCCCCAGCATTTT; D gene: TRBD1; V gene: TRBV10-3; clone size: .; J gene: TRBJ1-5
CDR3 protein: CATSNQMNTEAFF; CDR3 DNA: TGTGCCACCAGCAACCAGATGAACACTGAAGCTTTCTTT; D gene: .; V gene: TRBV15; clone size: .; J gene: TRBJ1-1
CDR3 protein: CASSDPAVPRAQYF; CDR3 DNA: TGTGCCAGCAGTGACCCGGCCGTACCTCGGGCCCAGTACTTC; D gene: .; V gene: TRBV2; clone size: .; J gene: TRBJ2-5
CDR3 protein: CASSFGGVADTQYF; CDR3 DNA: TGTGCCAGCAGCTTCGGGGGGGTGGCAGATACGCAGTATTTT; D gene: TRBD2; V gene: TRBV11-2; clone size: .; J gene: TRBJ2-3
CDR3 protein: CASRANTEAFF; CDR3 DNA: TGCGCCAGCAGAGCTAACACTGAAGCTTTCTTT; D gene: .; V gene: TRBV5-1; clone size: .; J gene: TRBJ1-1
CDR3 protein: CASSWETGNTGELFF; CDR3 DNA: TGCGCCAGCAGCTGGGAGACAGGGAACACCGGGGAGCTGTTTTTT; D gene: .; V gene: TRBV5-1; clone size: .; J gene: TRBJ2-2
CDR3 protein: CASSPRRGNSPLHF; CDR3 DNA: TGTGCCAGCAGCCCAAGGAGGGGTAATTCACCCCTCCACTTT; D gene: .; V gene: TRBV3-1/TRBV3-2; clone size: .; J gene: TRBJ1-6
CDR3 protein: CASSLDRVLNEQFF; CDR3 DNA: TGTGCCAGCAGTTTAGACAGGGTATTGAATGAGCAGTTCTTC; D gene: TRBD1; V gene: TRBV28; clone size: .; J gene: TRBJ2-1
CDR3 protein: CASSPPSVAGVIEQYF; CDR3 DNA: TGTGCCAGCAGCCCGCCCTCGGTAGCGGGGGTAATCGAGCAGTACTTC; D gene: TRBD2; V gene: TRBV7-9; clone size: .; J gene: TRBJ2-7
CDR3 protein: CASQGSYEQYF; CDR3 DNA: TGTGCCAGCCAGGGCTCCTACGAGCAGTACTTC; D gene: .; V gene: TRBV6-5; clone size: .; J gene: TRBJ2-7
CDR3 protein: CSVAVGPYEQYF; CDR3 DNA: TGCAGCGTTGCCGTGGGGCCCTACGAGCAGTACTTC; D gene: .; V gene: TRBV29-1; clone size: .; J gene: TRBJ2-7
CDR3 protein: CASSPSSYNSPLHF; CDR3 DNA: TGTGCCAGCAGCCCGAGCTCCTATAATTCACCCCTCCACTTT; D gene: .; V gene: TRBV11-2; clone size: .; J gene: TRBJ1-6
CDR3 protein: CATPVGQIYQPQHF; CDR3 DNA: TGTGCCACCCCCGTGGGACAGATCTATCAGCCCCAGCATTTT; D gene: TRBD1; V gene: TRBV19; clone size: .; J gene: TRBJ1-5
CDR3 protein: CAIRDSSYNSPLHF; CDR3 DNA: TGTGCCATCAGGGACAGCTCCTATAATTCACCCCTCCACTTT; D gene: .; V gene: TRBV10-3; clone size: .; J gene: TRBJ1-6
CDR3 protein: CASSYSLGPSNYGYTF; CDR3 DNA: TGTGCCAGCAGTTACTCTTTGGGCCCGAGCAACTATGGCTACACCTTC; D gene: .; V gene: TRBV6-5; clone size: .; J gene: TRBJ1-2
CDR3 protein: CASSLTAIGGSEQYF; CDR3 DNA: TGTGCCAGCAGCCTCACCGCGATTGGGGGGAGCGAGCAGTACTTC; D gene: .; V gene: TRBV5-5; clone size: .; J gene: TRBJ2-7
CDR3 protein: CASSQGLTDTQYF; CDR3 DNA: TGTGCCAGCAGCCAGGGCCTCACAGATACGCAGTATTTT; D gene: .; V gene: TRBV3-1/TRBV3-2; clone size: .; J gene: TRBJ2-3
CDR3 protein: CASSSPKTSGRYDEQFF; CDR3 DNA: TGCGCCAGCAGCTCCCCAAAGACTAGCGGGAGGTACGATGAGCAGTTCTTC; D gene: TRBD2; V gene: TRBV5-1; clone size: .; J gene: TRBJ2-1
CDR3 protein: CASSLGLDTQYF; CDR3 DNA: TGTGCCAGCAGTCTAGGACTAGATACGCAGTATTTT; D gene: .; V gene: TRBV12-3/TRBV12-4; clone size: .; J gene: TRBJ2-3
CDR3 protein: CASSKGLAFRGGAGELFF; CDR3 DNA: TGTGCCAGCAGCAAGGGACTAGCTTTTAGAGGGGGCGCCGGGGAGCTGTTTTTT; D gene: TRBD2; V gene: TRBV11-2; clone size: .; J gene: TRBJ2-2
CDR3 protein: CASSQGAGTSGRARTGELFF; CDR3 DNA: TGCGCCAGCAGCCAAGGGGCCGGGACTAGCGGGAGGGCCCGCACCGGGGAGCTGTTTTTT; D gene: TRBD2; V gene: TRBV4-1; clone size: .; J gene: TRBJ2-2
CDR3 protein: CASRGQENDSNQPQHF; CDR3 DNA: TGTGCCAGTAGGGGACAGGAAAATGATAGCAATCAGCCCCAGCATTTT; D gene: TRBD1; V gene: TRBV19; clone size: .; J gene: TRBJ1-5
CDR3 protein: CASSQEPKGLTPIGYF; CDR3 DNA: TGCGCCAGCAGCCAAGAGCCGAAGGGACTAACCCCGATAGGGTATTTT; D gene: TRBD2; V gene: TRBV4-1; clone size: once; J gene: TRBJ2-3
CDR3 protein: CASSPWTSGGPNNEQFF; CDR3 DNA: TGTGCCAGCAGCCCATGGACTAGCGGGGGGCCAAACAATGAGCAGTTCTTC; D gene: TRBD2; V gene: TRBV7-2; clone size: .; J gene: TRBJ2-1
CDR3 protein: CASSIDLGESTEAFF; CDR3 DNA: TGTGCCAGTAGTATAGATCTAGGGGAATCGACTGAAGCTTTCTTT; D gene: .; V gene: TRBV19; clone size: few; J gene: TRBJ1-1
CDR3 protein: CASSIPGGNQPQHF; CDR3 DNA: TGTGCCAGTAGTATCCCAGGGGGCAATCAGCCCCAGCATTTT; D gene: .; V gene: TRBV19; clone size: .; J gene: TRBJ1-5
CDR3 protein: CASSDRVEQYF; CDR3 DNA: TGTGCCAGCAGTGACAGGGTCGAGCAGTACTTC; D gene: TRBD1; V gene: TRBV6-2/TRBV6-3; clone size: .; J gene: TRBJ2-7
CDR3 protein: CASSHLGLGFSYEQYF; CDR3 DNA: TGCGCCAGCAGCCACCTGGGACTTGGTTTCTCCTACGAGCAGTACTTC; D gene: .; V gene: TRBV4-1; clone size: .; J gene: TRBJ2-7
CDR3 protein: CASSPLPGQYTEAFF; CDR3 DNA: TGCGCCAGCAGCCCTCTCCCGGGACAGTACACTGAAGCTTTCTTT; D gene: TRBD1; V gene: TRBV4-1; clone size: .; J gene: TRBJ1-1
CDR3 protein: CASSPPTRASGNNEQFF; CDR3 DNA: TGTGCCAGCTCACCACCAACCCGGGCTAGCGGGAACAATGAGCAGTTCTTC; D gene: TRBD2; V gene: TRBV18; clone size: .; J gene: TRBJ2-1
CDR3 protein: CASSPGLRVNTEAFF; CDR3 DNA: TGTGCCAGCTCACCTGGGCTGCGAGTGAACACTGAAGCTTTCTTT; D gene: .; V gene: TRBV18; clone size: .; J gene: TRBJ1-1
CDR3 protein: CASSKQGSGEKLFF; CDR3 DNA: TGTGCCAGCAGCAAACAGGGGTCCGGAGAAAAACTGTTTTTT; D gene: TRBD1; V gene: TRBV2; clone size: .; J gene: TRBJ1-4
CDR3 protein: CASSQTGGVDNSPLHF; CDR3 DNA: TGTGCCAGCAGCCAAACAGGGGGCGTTGATAATTCACCCCTCCACTTT; D gene: TRBD1; V gene: TRBV3-1/TRBV3-2; clone size: .; J gene: TRBJ1-6